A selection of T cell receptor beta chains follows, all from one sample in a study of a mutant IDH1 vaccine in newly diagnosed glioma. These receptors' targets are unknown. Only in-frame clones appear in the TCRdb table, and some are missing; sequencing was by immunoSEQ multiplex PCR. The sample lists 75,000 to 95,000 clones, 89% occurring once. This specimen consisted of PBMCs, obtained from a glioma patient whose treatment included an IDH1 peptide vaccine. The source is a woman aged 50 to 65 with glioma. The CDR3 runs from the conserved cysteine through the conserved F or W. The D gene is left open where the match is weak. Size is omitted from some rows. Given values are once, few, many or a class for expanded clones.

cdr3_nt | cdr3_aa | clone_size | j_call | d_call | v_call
TGTGCCAGCAGTGAGGGACAGTGGTCGCAGCAGTACTTC | CASSEGQWSQQYF | once | TRBJ2-7 | TRBD1 | TRBV6-1
TGTGCCAGCAGTATAACAGGGGAATCTAATGAAAAACTGTTTTTT | CASSITGESNEKLFF | NA | TRBJ1-4 | TRBD1 | TRBV2
TGTGCCAGCAGCCCGACTAGCGGGAGGAGGTACGAGCAGTACTTC | CASSPTSGRRYEQYF | NA | TRBJ2-7 | TRBD2 | TRBV13
TGTGCCTGGAACCGGGGCAGCACAGATACGCAGTATTTT | CAWNRGSTDTQYF | once | TRBJ2-3 | NA | TRBV30
TGTGCCAGCAGCGAACAGGGCGGCAATCAGCCCCAGCATTTT | CASSEQGGNQPQHF | NA | TRBJ1-5 | NA | TRBV2
TGCGCCAGCAGGCCCGGACAGGGAGATTCACCCCTCCACTTT | CASRPGQGDSPLHF | once | TRBJ1-6 | TRBD1 | TRBV5-1
TGTGCCAGCTCGAACGGGGAGACATCGGGTGAAAAACTGTTTTTT | CASSNGETSGEKLFF | NA | TRBJ1-4 | NA | TRBV18
TGTGCCAGCAGTTACTCGGCGGGAGCCTACGAGCAGTACTTC | CASSYSAGAYEQYF | NA | TRBJ2-7 | TRBD2 | TRBV6-5
TGTGCCAGCAGTAAGGGACAGGGGGCTGTGGGGGCCAATGAGCAGTTCTTC | CASSKGQGAVGANEQFF | NA | TRBJ2-1 | TRBD1 | TRBV27
TGTGCCAGCAGTTACCCCCCAGAGGGGAGCAATCAGCCCCAGCATTTT | CASSYPPEGSNQPQHF | NA | TRBJ1-5 | NA | TRBV6-5
TGTGCCAGCAGTCCTCGACCCGGGGGCAGCTCCTACGAGCAGTACTTC | CASSPRPGGSSYEQYF | NA | TRBJ2-7 | NA | TRBV6-6
TGTGCCAGCAGCTTGGAATCAGCCGTCGGACAGCGGAACACTGAAGCTTTCTTT | CASSLESAVGQRNTEAFF | NA | TRBJ1-1 | NA | TRBV7-9
TGTGCCAGCAGCACGGACAGGGGATTCGAGCAGTACTTC | CASSTDRGFEQYF | NA | TRBJ2-7 | TRBD1 | TRBV7-2
TGTGCCAGCAGCTTAGCGTCTCCATCCTACAATGAGCAGTTCTTC | CASSLASPSYNEQFF | NA | TRBJ2-1 | NA | TRBV11-2
TGTGCCAGCAGTTTAACCCGCCCTTATCAGCCCCAGCATTTT | CASSLTRPYQPQHF | NA | TRBJ1-5 | NA | TRBV28
TGTGCCAGCAGGTACAGGGAATATGGTGCAGATACGCAGTATTTT | CASRYREYGADTQYF | NA | TRBJ2-3 | NA | TRBV6-1
TGTGCCAGTAATTCCGGGGGAGCGGGAGATAGAGAGACCCAGTACTTC | CASNSGGAGDRETQYF | NA | TRBJ2-5 | TRBD2 | TRBV19
TGTGCCAGCAGCTTATATAGCGGGGGTGAAGAGACCCAGTACTTC | CASSLYSGGEETQYF | NA | TRBJ2-5 | TRBD2 | TRBV7-9
TGTGCCAGCAGCTTAGCATGGGCTCTTGCAACTAATGAAAAACTGTTTTTT | CASSLAWALATNEKLFF | NA | TRBJ1-4 | NA | TRBV7-2
TGTGCCAGCAGCTTCGAACAGGGGCCACCTGGAAACACCATATATTTT | CASSFEQGPPGNTIYF | once | TRBJ1-3 | TRBD1 | TRBV5-6
TGCGCCAGCAGAGACAGGGGTCCCAACGAGCAGTACTTC | CASRDRGPNEQYF | NA | TRBJ2-7 | TRBD1 | TRBV10-2
TGCAGCGTGGGAGCAGGGGCGGATAGTGGCTACACCTTC | CSVGAGADSGYTF | NA | TRBJ1-2 | NA | TRBV29-1
TGTGCCAGCAGCTTAGATAAGAGGGATGAGCAGTTCTTC | CASSLDKRDEQFF | NA | TRBJ2-1 | NA | TRBV7-2
TGTGCCAGCTCCCCAACAGGGAACACCGGGGAGCTGTTTTTT | CASSPTGNTGELFF | NA | TRBJ2-2 | NA | TRBV18
TGTGCCAGCAGCGTAGGAGGGGGACCGGGACCTAAAGGGCAGTACTTC | CASSVGGGPGPKGQYF | NA | TRBJ2-7 | NA | TRBV9
TGCGCCAGCAGTGTCAGTCGACCAACCGGGGAGCTGTTTTTT | CASSVSRPTGELFF | NA | TRBJ2-2 | NA | TRBV10-2
TGTGCCAGCACAATCCGTCGGGGGGCCGGGGAGCTGTTTTTT | CASTIRRGAGELFF | NA | TRBJ2-2 | TRBD2 | TRBV7-2
TGTGCCATCAGTGAGCCCCGGGGACTAGCGGAAGAGACCCAGTACTTC | CAISEPRGLAEETQYF | NA | TRBJ2-5 | TRBD2 | TRBV10-3